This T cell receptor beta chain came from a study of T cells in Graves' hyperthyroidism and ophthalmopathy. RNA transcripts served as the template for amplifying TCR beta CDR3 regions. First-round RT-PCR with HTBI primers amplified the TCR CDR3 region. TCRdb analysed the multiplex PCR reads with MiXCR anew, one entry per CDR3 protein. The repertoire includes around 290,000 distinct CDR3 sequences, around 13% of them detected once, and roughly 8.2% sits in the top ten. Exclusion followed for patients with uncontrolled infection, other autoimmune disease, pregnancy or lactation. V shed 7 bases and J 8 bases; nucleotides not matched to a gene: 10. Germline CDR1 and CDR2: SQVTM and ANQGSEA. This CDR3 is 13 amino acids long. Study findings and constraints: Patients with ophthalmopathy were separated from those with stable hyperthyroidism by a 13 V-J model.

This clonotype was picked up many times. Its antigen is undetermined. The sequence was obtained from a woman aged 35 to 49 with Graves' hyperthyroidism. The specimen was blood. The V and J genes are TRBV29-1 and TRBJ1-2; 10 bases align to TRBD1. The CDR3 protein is CSAGQGETRGYTF. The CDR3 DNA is TGCAGCGCAGGACAGGGGGAAACGAGAGGCTACACCTTC.